This T cell receptor (beta chain) stems from a study of blood T cell repertoires in COVID-19. Participants were placed into cohorts based on the clinical history they reported. Individuals in the exposed group had encountered a COVID-19 case within 2 weeks preceding study entry. The data were produced by immunoSEQ multiplex PCR, yet TCRdb's version contains in-frame clones alone and is incomplete. Among about 230,000 clones, over 80% were seen once, and the ten largest hold approximately 3.5%. V shed 10 bases and J 4 bases; nucleotides not matched to a gene: 9. Germline values: CDR1 MNHEY, CDR2 SMNVEV (reference sequence). The CDR3 covers 13 residues.

The chain uses TRBV27 and TRBJ1-1; 7 nucleotides align to TRBD1. The clonotype comes from a young woman who had been exposed to COVID-19. The specimen sequenced was PBMCs or T cells enriched from blood (not recorded which). This chain's CDR3 is CATIRTGSTEAFF. The CDR3 region has the DNA TGTGCCACCATACGGACAGGTAGCACTGAAGCTTTCTTT.